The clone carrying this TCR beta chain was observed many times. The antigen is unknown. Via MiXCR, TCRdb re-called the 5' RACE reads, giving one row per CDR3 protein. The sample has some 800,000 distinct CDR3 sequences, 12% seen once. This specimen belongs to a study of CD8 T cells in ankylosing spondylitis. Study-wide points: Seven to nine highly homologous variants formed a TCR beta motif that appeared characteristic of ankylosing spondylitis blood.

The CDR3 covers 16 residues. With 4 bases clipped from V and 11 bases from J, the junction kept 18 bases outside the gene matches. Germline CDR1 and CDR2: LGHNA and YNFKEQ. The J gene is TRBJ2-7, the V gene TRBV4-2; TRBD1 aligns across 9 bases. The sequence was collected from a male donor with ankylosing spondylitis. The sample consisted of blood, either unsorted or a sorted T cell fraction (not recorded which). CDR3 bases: TGTGCCAGCAGCCCACGATATACGGGACAGGGTCCCCTGGAGTACTTC. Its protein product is CASSPRYTGQGPLEYF.